One and the same sample provided the 32 T cell receptor beta chains below, sequenced in a study of tissue T cells after allogeneic stem cell transplantation (dated by TCRdb to the early 2020s). Receptors were amplified or captured by the immunoSEQ multiplex PCR assay. In TCRdb, the immuneACCESS table is reduced to in-frame sequences with V and J assigned. These tables do not hold every clone; where another copy was compared, an unresolved V gene accounts for under half, and the others remain unexplained. Within this sample are some 22,000 clones, with approximately 69% of them counted one time only. The biggest ten clones account for 0.35% to 0.5% of the sample. The sequencing sample was made of blood. The receptors stem from a female BALB/c mouse in good health. This strain has the MHC haplotype H2-d.

Regarding this clone: Genes and germline come from the mouse. Sequencing ends 1 residue short of the CDR3 end; the germline J gene provides the rest. The rearrangement links TRBV4 to TRBJ1-2; no reliable D call. Germline V gives CDR1 LGHDT, CDR2 YNNKQL (reference sequence). The CDR3 has 13 residues. Trimming left V 4 bases short and J 0 bases short, with 6 bases between. This CDR3 is CASSFTANSDYTF. The CDR3 bases that were read are TGTGCCAGCAGCTTTACAGCAAACTCCGACTACACC.

A word on this clone: Gene names and germline match the mouse. The missing CDR3 end, 1 residue past where the read stops, is filled in from the germline J gene. The chain employs TRBV3 and TRBJ2-1; D is uncertain. CDR1 is SNHLY and CDR2 is FYNGKV in the germline V gene (reference sequence). The germline V and J ends were trimmed by 4 bases and 1 base, with 11 bases remaining between them. The CDR3 is 15 residues long. CDR3 bases read: TGTGCCAGCAGCTACCCGGGAGGGAACTATGCTGAGCAGTTC. It is translated as CASSYPGGNYAEQF. The whole CDR3 protein is CASSYPGGNYAEQFF. Full variable domain (missing parts from reference TRBV3 and TRBJ2-1): GPKVLQIPSHQIIDMGQMVTLNCDPVSNHLYFYWYKQILGQQMEFLVNFYNGKVMEKSKLFKDQFSVERPDGSYFTLKIQPTALEDSAVYFCASSYPGGNYAEQFFGPGTRLTVL.

As to this clone: Mouse names are used for the genes. The missing CDR3 end, 1 residue past where the read stops, is filled in from the germline J gene. This chain joins TRBV19 and TRBJ1-3; D is perhaps TRBD1 (6 bases). The germline V and J ends were trimmed by 7 bases and 0 bases, with 11 bases remaining between them. This CDR3 has 14 amino acids. Germline V gene lookup returns CDR1 FNHDT and CDR2 SITEND (reference sequence). The CDR3 bases that were read are TGTGCCAGCCGGGACAAACATTCTGGAAATACGCTCTAT. It codes for CASRDKHSGNTLY. The whole CDR3 is CASRDKHSGNTLYF.

A word on this clone: Mouse gene names and germline throughout. The read terminates 1 residue before the CDR3 end, so the remaining end is supplied by the germline J gene. The V gene is TRBV13-2, the J gene TRBJ2-5; 9 positions agree with TRBD2. The CDR3 has 14 residues. Unmatched junction bases numbered 3, after V lost 3 bases and J lost 4 bases. Germline CDR1 and CDR2: NNHNN and SYGAGS (reference sequence). The CDR3 DNA, read in part, is TGTGCCAGCGGTGTGGGGGGGCTGGAAGACACCCAGTAC. Encoded protein: CASGVGGLEDTQY. In full, the CDR3 is CASGVGGLEDTQYF.

This clone was detected a few times. Each gene name is a mouse one. The DNA ends 1 residue before the CDR3 does, and the rest of the CDR3 is filled in from the germline J gene. The chain employs TRBV13-1 and TRBJ1-4; D may be TRBD1 (6 bases). Per germline, CDR1 NSHNY and CDR2 SYGAGN. The CDR3 sequence is 15 residues long. The ends were cut back, 0 bases at V and 2 bases at J, with 8 bases in the middle. CDR3 region: CASSDAGQSNERLFF. Partial CDR3 DNA: TGTGCCAGCAGTGATGCGGGACAATCCAACGAAAGATTATTT.

The sample holds one count of this clone. The genes are named according to mouse. The CDR3 is cut off 1 residue early in the read; its end comes from the germline J gene. The V and J genes are TRBV5 and TRBJ2-1; 7 bases agree with TRBD1. Germline CDR1 is LGHNA and CDR2 is YNLKQL (reference sequence). The J segment lost 0 bases and the V segment lost 4 bases, leaving 3 bases of the junction unmatched. The CDR3 sequence is 15 residues long. The CDR3 loop reads CASSPRDSNYAEQFF. The sequenced part of the CDR3 DNA is TGTGCCAGCAGCCCCCGGGACAGTAACTATGCTGAGCAGTTC.

Concerning this clone itself: Here the gene names and germline are mouse. The read terminates 1 residue before the CDR3 end, so the remaining end is supplied by the germline J gene. The genes are TRBV2 and TRBJ1-1; 9 bases are shared with TRBD1. This CDR3 has 14 residues. With V trimmed by 5 bases and J by 4 bases, 5 bases remained unmatched. The V gene's germline CDR1 is LGHNA and CDR2 YSYQKL. The CDR3 here is CASSWDREGTEVFF. CDR3 bases read: TGTGCCAGCAGCTGGGACAGGGAGGGCACAGAAGTCTTC.

In regard to this clone: Here the gene names and germline are mouse. The CDR3 extends 1 residue past the end of the read, so its final part is completed from the germline J gene. V usage is TRBV1 and J usage is TRBJ1-1; D unresolved. There are 14 residues in the CDR3. V was cut by 0 bases and J by 4 bases, with 9 bases left in between. The germline V gene has CDR1 NSQYPW and CDR2 LRSPGD (reference sequence). The CDR3 region is CTCSADPGFTEVFF. Incomplete CDR3 DNA: TGCACCTGCAGTGCAGATCCGGGGTTCACAGAAGTCTTC.

As to this clone: Germline and genes: mouse. Read sequence stops 1 residue before the CDR3 end, and the germline J gene provides the missing end. The rearrangement uses TRBV5 and TRBJ2-5; the match to TRBD2 covers 9 bases. Trimming removed 3 bases from V and 4 bases from J; junction bases left unmatched: 5. This CDR3 region has 15 residues. The germline V gene encodes CDR1 LGHNA and CDR2 YNLKQL (reference sequence). This chain's CDR3 is CASSHWGGREDTQYF. Incomplete CDR3 DNA: TGTGCCAGCAGCCACTGGGGGGGGCGCGAAGACACCCAGTAC.

Comments on this clone: Genes and germline come from the mouse. Read sequence stops 1 residue before the CDR3 end, and the germline J gene provides the missing end. The chain recombines TRBV19 with TRBJ2-2; weak D call: TRBD2 (7 bases). Trimming cost V 1 base and J 3 bases, with 10 bases left between them. The CDR3 runs 15 residues. Germline-derived CDR1 and CDR2 are FNHDT and SITEND (reference sequence). The CDR3 bases that were read are TGTGCCAGCAGTATACGGGGGGCCGACACCGGGCAGCTCTAC. Translated: CASSIRGADTGQLY. The CDR3 in its entirety is CASSIRGADTGQLYF.

About this clone itself: The listed genes are named as in mouse. The CDR3 end is not reached by the read, which stops 1 residue before it; the germline J gene fills it in. This chain uses TRBV2 with TRBJ1-1, with D maybe TRBD1 (6 bases). The CDR3 totals 15 residues. The V gene's germline CDR1 is LGHNA and CDR2 YSYQKL. V was pared by 1 base and J by 0 bases, with 9 bases between. The CDR3 spells CASSQAGTPNTEVFF. CDR3 DNA (partial): TGTGCCAGCAGCCAAGCCGGGACACCAAACACAGAAGTCTTC.

This clone was counted only a few times. Gene names refer to mouse genes. The read is 1 residue too short to cover the CDR3 end, so that end is filled in from the germline J gene. The rearrangement links TRBV2 to TRBJ1-4, with D unresolved. Trimming took off 2 bases at V and 0 bases at J, with 7 bases between the two ends. The CDR3 loop spans 15 amino acids. The germline V gene encodes CDR1 LGHNA and CDR2 YSYQKL. CDR3 sequence: CASSQPGFSNERLFF. The DNA read from the CDR3 is TGTGCCAGCAGCCAACCGGGTTTTTCCAACGAAAGATTATTT.

In its sample, this clone was seen once. Gene labels here are mouse ones. The DNA ends 1 residue before the CDR3 does, and the rest of the CDR3 is filled in from the germline J gene. The rearrangement uses TRBV12-2 and TRBJ2-5; 9 bases align to TRBD2. The CDR3 has 15 amino acids. V was clipped by 4 bases and J by 4 bases; unmatched bases: 8. Germline CDR1 SGHLS, CDR2 HYDKME. The CDR3 reads CASSPLGGAKDTQYF. CDR3 DNA (partial): TGTGCCAGCTCCCCTCTGGGGGGGGCTAAAGACACCCAGTAC.

Concerning this clone itself: The gene names given are mouse names. The chain's CDR3 is CASGPGQILSYEQYF. The CDR3 DNA, read in part, is TGTGCCAGCGGTCCGGGACAAATACTCTCCTATGAACAGTAC. V is TRBV13-2 and J is TRBJ2-7; perhaps TRBD1 as D (6 bases). The observed sequence ends 1 residue before the CDR3 terminus, with the missing tail filled in from the germline J gene. V lost 4 bases and J lost 0, with 14 bases in between. Germline CDR1 is NNHNN and CDR2 is SYGAGS (reference sequence). The CDR3 is made up of 15 amino acids.

Concerning this clone itself: The gene names given are mouse names. The read gets to within 1 residue of the CDR3 end, and the germline J gene fills in the rest. The chain uses TRBV13-1 and TRBJ1-2; no clear D. From germline, CDR1 is NSHNY and CDR2 SYGAGN. The CDR3 contains 15 residues. V was shortened by 0 bases and J by 0 bases, with 9 bases between the two germline ends. The CDR3 spells CASSDAAGPNSDYTF. CDR3 DNA (partial): TGTGCCAGCAGTGATGCAGCAGGACCAAACTCCGACTACACC.

With respect to this clone: Any gene name here is a mouse gene name. The read gets to within 1 residue of the CDR3 end, and the germline J gene fills in the rest. This chain joins TRBV5 and TRBJ2-4, with D perhaps TRBD2 (7 bases). Germline CDR1 is LGHNA and CDR2 is YNLKQL (reference sequence). V shed 0 bases and J shed 3 bases, with 10 bases lying between them. The CDR3 has 15 residues. The part of the CDR3 DNA that was read is TGTGCCAGCAGCCAAGAAGGGGGGGGGCAAAACACCTTGTAC. Encoded protein: CASSQEGGGQNTLY. From start to end, the CDR3 is CASSQEGGGQNTLYF.

This clone was observed a single time. Mouse germline and gene names are used. The read ends 1 residue before the CDR3 terminus; that terminus is restored from the germline J gene. The V and J genes are TRBV13-1 and TRBJ1-2, with D tentatively TRBD1 (6 bases). Per the germline V gene, CDR1 is NSHNY and CDR2 is SYGAGN. This CDR3 is 14 amino acids long. Trimming stripped 2 bases from V and 0 bases from J, with 8 bases between. The CDR3 DNA, read in part, is TGTGCCAGCAGTGAGGGACAAACAAACTCCGACTACACC. It specifies CASSEGQTNSDYT. The entire CDR3 protein is CASSEGQTNSDYTF.

This clone has more than one count but fewer than ten. The genes and germline here are from mouse. The sequence runs out 1 residue before the end of the CDR3; the remainder is reconstructed from the germline J gene. The chain employs TRBV31 and TRBJ2-7, with D possibly matching TRBD1 (5 bases). The germline V gene encodes CDR1 GKSSPN and CDR2 SITVG. The V gene lost 2 bases and the J gene lost 0 bases, with 14 bases spanning the gap. This CDR3 comprises 15 residues. CDR3: CAWSSDSRSSYEQYF. The DNA read from the CDR3 is TGTGCCTGGAGTTCAGACAGCAGGAGCTCCTATGAACAGTAC.

Comment on this clone: The germline and genes are mouse ones. Coverage ceases 1 residue before the CDR3 finishes, and the germline J gene fills in the end. Other DNA variants within this sample encode the same CDR3. The rearrangement uses TRBV29 and TRBJ1-2; D not certain. Trimming removed 6 bases at V and 0 bases at J, with 5 bases between. Germline CDR1 and CDR2: MSHET and SYDVDS. The CDR3 length is 12 residues. CDR3 loop: CASSRANSDYTF. The sequenced part of the CDR3 DNA is TGTGCTAGCAGCCGAGCAAACTCCGACTACACC.

This clone was observed a few times. Mouse gene names apply. The read terminates 1 residue ahead of where the CDR3 ends, so the germline J gene completes it. The rearrangement links TRBV13-2 to TRBJ2-7, with D unresolved. Germline CDR1 reads NNHNN; CDR2 reads SYGAGS (reference sequence). Between the trimmed V and J ends, which lost 0 bases and 0 bases, there was a span of 7 bases. This CDR3 has 14 amino acids. The CDR3 reads CASGDATHSYEQYF. The DNA read from the CDR3 is TGTGCCAGCGGTGATGCAACACACTCCTATGAACAGTAC.

Comment on this clone: Mouse germline and gene names are used. The read terminates 1 residue ahead of where the CDR3 ends, so the germline J gene completes it. V usage is TRBV13-2 and J usage is TRBJ2-7, with 9 bases identical to TRBD2. Per germline, CDR1 NNHNN and CDR2 SYGAGS (reference sequence). The CDR3 has 14 amino acids. V lost 0 bases to trimming and J lost 6 bases; unmatched junction nucleotides: 4. Incomplete CDR3 DNA: TGTGCCAGCGGTGATGTGGGGGGGCGCGGTGAACAGTAC. Translating gives CASGDVGGRGEQY. The entire CDR3 is CASGDVGGRGEQYF.

About this clone: The gene names here belong to mouse. From the germline J gene comes the end of the CDR3, since the read stops 1 residue before it. This chain joins TRBV4 and TRBJ1-1, with a possible D match to TRBD1 (6 bases). The V end lost 5 bases, the J end lost 0 bases, and 13 bases lay between the germline ends. Germline loops: CDR1 LGHDT, CDR2 YNNKQL (reference sequence). CDR3 length: 15 amino acids. CDR3: CASSVTGTPNTEVFF. Incomplete CDR3 DNA: TGTGCCAGCAGCGTCACCGGGACACCAAACACAGAAGTCTTC.

Concerning this clone: Gene names are the mouse ones. The read ends 1 residue before the CDR3 terminus; that terminus is restored from the germline J gene. The chain joins TRBV1 to TRBJ2-2; no definite D call. This CDR3 is built from 15 residues. CDR1 is NSQYPW, CDR2 LRSPGD, per germline (reference sequence). V lost 0 bases and J 0 bases, leaving 5 bases between the germline ends. Here the CDR3 reads CTCSAEQPNTGQLYF. The sequenced part of the CDR3 DNA is TGCACCTGCAGTGCAGAACAACCAAACACCGGGCAGCTCTAC. Drawing the rest from reference TRBV1 and TRBJ2-2, the complete variable domain is VTLLEQNPRWRLVPRGQAVNLRCILKNSQYPWMSWYQQDLQKQLQWLFTLRSPGDKEVKSLPGADYLATRVTDTELRLQVANMSQGRTLYCTCSAEQPNTGQLYFGEGSKLTVL.

Concerning this clone: Germline and genes: mouse. The CDR3 goes on 1 residue after the read ends, and that part is filled in from the germline J gene. The V gene is TRBV3, the J gene TRBJ2-3; the D is unclear. Germline V CDR1 and CDR2: SNHLY, FYNGKV (reference sequence). This CDR3 is 16 amino acids long. Trimming left V 0 bases short and J 0 bases short, with 10 bases between. CDR3 bases read: TGTGCCAGCAGCTTAGCGCCGGGAGTGAGTGCAGAAACGCTGTAT. As protein: CASSLAPGVSAETLY. The full CDR3 protein is CASSLAPGVSAETLYF. Filled out from reference TRBV3 and TRBJ2-3, the complete variable domain reads GPKVLQIPSHQIIDMGQMVTLNCDPVSNHLYFYWYKQILGQQMEFLVNFYNGKVMEKSKLFKDQFSVERPDGSYFTLKIQPTALEDSAVYFCASSLAPGVSAETLYFGSGTRLTVL.

Turning to this clone: The germline and genes are mouse ones. The missing CDR3 end, 1 residue past where the read stops, is filled in from the germline J gene. V is TRBV13-2 and J is TRBJ2-2; D is unclear. The CDR3 runs 14 residues. Germline V CDR1 and CDR2: NNHNN, SYGAGS (reference sequence). Trimming took off 2 bases at V and 1 base at J, with 6 bases between the two ends. CDR3 region: CASGELRNTGQLYF. The CDR3 DNA, read in part, is TGTGCCAGCGGTGAACTCAGAAACACCGGGCAGCTCTAC.

On this clone itself: Mouse names are used for the genes. Read sequence stops 1 residue before the CDR3 end, and the germline J gene provides the missing end. The chain is built from TRBV31 and TRBJ2-1; 12 nucleotides match TRBD2. Germline CDR1 is GKSSPN and CDR2 is SITVG. V lost 5 bases, J lost 1 base, and 0 bases stayed unmatched. CDR3 length: 14 amino acids. The CDR3 loop reads CAWGLGGNYAEQFF. CDR3 DNA (partial): TGTGCCTGGGGACTGGGGGGGAACTATGCTGAGCAGTTC.

This clone was observed a single time. The gene symbols are mouse symbols. The read finishes 1 residue shy of the CDR3 end, and the germline J gene is used to complete it. This chain links TRBV5 with TRBJ2-1; 8 nucleotides match TRBD2. The CDR3 is 16 residues long. Germline lookup yields CDR1 LGHNA and CDR2 YNLKQL (reference sequence). J gave up 3 bases and V 0 bases, and 4 bases lay outside the gene matches. CDR3 DNA, as far as it was read: TGTGCCAGCAGCCAAGACTGGGGGGCGCGCTATGCTGAGCAGTTC. As protein: CASSQDWGARYAEQF. The CDR3 in full is CASSQDWGARYAEQFF.

A remark on this clone: Gene names are the mouse ones. The CDR3 end lies 1 residue beyond the end of the read and is filled in from the germline J gene. The V gene is TRBV5, the J gene TRBJ2-3; 8 bases map to TRBD2. Per germline, CDR1 LGHNA and CDR2 YNLKQL (reference sequence). The CDR3 sequence is 14 residues long. Germline trimming cut 1 base from V and 3 bases from J; bases unmatched to any gene: 0. CDR3 protein: CASSQGTGAETLYF. CDR3 DNA, as far as it was read: TGTGCCAGCAGCCAAGGGACTGGGGCAGAAACGCTGTAT.

With regard to this clone: Mouse gene names apply. The CDR3 end is not reached by the read, which stops 1 residue before it; the germline J gene fills it in. The rearrangement links TRBV13-2 to TRBJ1-1; no firm D call. Germline assignment: CDR1 NNHNN and CDR2 SYGAGS (reference sequence). The V gene lost 3 bases and the J gene lost 0 bases, with 12 bases spanning the gap. This CDR3 is 15 amino acids long. The DNA read from the CDR3 is TGTGCCAGCGGTGCCCCCAGGAATGCAAACACAGAAGTCTTC. It specifies CASGAPRNANTEVF. In full, the CDR3 is CASGAPRNANTEVFF.

For this clone: The listed genes are named as in mouse. The read finishes 1 residue shy of the CDR3 end, and the germline J gene is used to complete it. Other DNA sequences of this sample code for an identical CDR3. The chain employs TRBV19 and TRBJ2-2; a possible D gene is TRBD2 (6 bases). V was shortened by 2 bases and J by 0 bases, with 8 bases between the two germline ends. The CDR3 totals 15 residues. The germline CDR1 and CDR2 sequences are FNHDT and SITEND (reference sequence). The CDR3 bases that were read are TGTGCCAGCAGTATCCTGGGGTCAAACACCGGGCAGCTCTAC. The encoded protein is CASSILGSNTGQLY. The CDR3 reads in full as CASSILGSNTGQLYF.

A note on this clone: Germline and genes: mouse. The sequenced fragment ends 1 residue before the CDR3 boundary, so the rest is inferred from the germline J gene. The gene calls are TRBV19 and TRBJ2-7, with D hard to call. Germline V gene lookup returns CDR1 FNHDT and CDR2 SITEND (reference sequence). The V gene lost 3 bases and the J gene lost 4 bases, with 5 bases spanning the gap. The CDR3 has 11 amino acids. Partial CDR3 DNA: TGTGCCAGCAGTACGGGTTATGAACAGTAC. Its protein is CASSTGYEQY. The CDR3 in full is CASSTGYEQYF.

As regards this clone: Gene names are the mouse ones. The sequenced CDR3 bases are TGTGCCAGCGGTCCGGGACCCAGCTCCTATGAACAGTAC. It specifies CASGPGPSSYEQY. The entire CDR3 protein is CASGPGPSSYEQYF. The chain employs TRBV13-2 and TRBJ2-7; D is tentatively TRBD1 or TRBD2 (5 bases each). The read gets to within 1 residue of the CDR3 end, and the germline J gene fills in the rest. CDR3 size: 14 residues. V was shortened by 4 bases and J by 0 bases, with 11 bases between the two germline ends. Germline V gene lookup returns CDR1 NNHNN and CDR2 SYGAGS (reference sequence).